These 18 T cell receptor beta chains share one sample of origin, sequenced in a study of blood T cell repertoires in COVID-19. Only in-frame clones appear in the TCRdb table, and some are missing; sequencing was by immunoSEQ multiplex PCR. The sample holds fewer than 500,000 clones, about 80% seen once. The material sequenced was peripheral blood. The receptors were sampled from a human donor with acute or convalescent COVID-19. The donor label of this sample is uncertain.

The chain uses TRBV3-1 (or the pseudogene TRBV3-2) and TRBJ2-5, with D perhaps TRBD2 (6 bases). Trimming shortened V by 5 bases and J by 3 bases, and 16 bases separated the two germline ends. The germline CDR1 and CDR2 sequences are LGHDT and YNNKEL (reference sequence). The CDR3 loop spans 15 amino acids. DNA of the CDR3: TGTGCCAGCAGCGATCCGTGGGGCGGGAAAGAGACCCAGTACTTC. Protein sequence: CASSDPWGGKETQYF.

The chain uses TRBV6-5 and TRBJ1-2, with D possibly matching TRBD1 (6 bases). Trimming left V 7 bases short and J 3 bases short, with 12 bases between. Looked up from germline, CDR1 is MNHEY and CDR2 is SVGAGI. The length of the CDR3 is 13 residues. Here the CDR3 reads CASTTGPHYGYTF. The CDR3 DNA reads as TGTGCCAGCACAACAGGGCCCCACTATGGCTACACCTTC.

The chain joins TRBV11-2 to TRBJ1-2, with a tentative D call TRBD1 (5 bases). This CDR3 contains 15 residues. The ends were cut back, 3 bases at V and 0 bases at J, with 11 bases in the middle. Germline V gene data show CDR1 as SGHAT and CDR2 as FQNNGV. CDR3 protein: CASSFHQTANYGYTF. CDR3 nucleotides: TGTGCCAGCAGCTTTCACCAGACAGCTAACTATGGCTACACCTTC.

V and J are TRBV6-1 and TRBJ1-3; possibly TRBD1 for D (5 bases). V lost 5 bases and J lost 4, with 15 bases in between. Germline CDR1 reads MNHNS; CDR2 reads SASEGT. This CDR3 contains 15 residues. The CDR3, as DNA: TGTGCCAGCAGTCACCCGGGGGTTTCAGGAAACACCATATATTTT. Encoded protein: CASSHPGVSGNTIYF.

V is TRBV7-2 and J is TRBJ1-2; the match to TRBD1 covers 10 bases. The V gene's germline CDR1 is SGHTA and CDR2 FQGNSA. This CDR3 is built from 15 residues. V was pared by 4 bases and J by 4 bases, with 6 bases of the junction left unmatched. The CDR3 DNA reads as TGTGCCAGCAGCTCCCCGGGACAGGGGACCTATGGCTACACCTTC. Translated, it gives CASSSPGQGTYGYTF.

V and J are TRBV12-3 or TRBV12-4 and TRBJ1-2; D call uncertain. This CDR3 is 13 amino acids long. V lost 6 bases and J lost 3, with 11 bases in between. The CDR3 sequence: CASSSARYYGYTF. The CDR3 DNA reads TGTGCCAGCAGCTCCGCGCGGTACTATGGCTACACCTTC.

The CDR3 coding sequence is TGTGCCAGCAAGCTATATAATTCACCCCTCCACTTT. Encoded protein: CASKLYNSPLHF. The chain is built from TRBV27 and TRBJ1-6; D gene ambiguous. The ends were cut back, 7 bases at V and 4 bases at J, with 5 bases in the middle. This CDR3 comprises 12 residues. Per germline, CDR1 MNHEY and CDR2 SMNVEV (reference sequence).

The sample holds a few counts of this clone. The V and J genes are TRBV15 and TRBJ2-4; D might be TRBD1 (6 bases). CDR1 is LNHNV, CDR2 YYDKDF, per germline (reference sequence). This CDR3 has 15 residues. V was clipped by 3 bases and J by 7 bases, with 16 bases between them. In DNA form, the CDR3 reads TGTGCCACCAGCAGGTACGGACAGACCCTGAACATTCAGTACTTC. Translated: CATSRYGQTLNIQYF.

V gene TRBV5-5 combines with J gene TRBJ1-5; no reliable D call. V was trimmed by 2 bases and J by 5 bases, leaving 8 bases between them. This CDR3 comprises 13 residues. Germline V lookup: CDR1 SGHKS, CDR2 YYEKEE (reference sequence). The CDR3 bases are TGTGCCAGCAGCTTAGTACGGGATCAGCCCCAGCATTTT. Protein product: CASSLVRDQPQHF.

A few counts support this clone. The V gene is TRBV20-1, the J gene TRBJ2-7, with 7 nucleotides matching TRBD1. This CDR3 is built from 14 residues. J gave up 5 bases and V 3 bases, and 10 bases lay outside the gene matches. Germline assignment: CDR1 DFQATT and CDR2 SNEGSKA (reference sequence). The CDR3 here is CSASPGTVNHEQYF. The DNA for the CDR3 is TGCAGTGCTAGTCCCGGGACAGTTAACCACGAGCAGTACTTC.

The chain is built from TRBV30 and TRBJ1-2; D not resolved. Between the trimmed V and J ends, which lost 1 base and 4 bases, there was a span of 13 bases. CDR3 size: 14 residues. Germline CDR1 GTSNPN, CDR2 SVGIG (reference sequence). The CDR3 bases are TGTGCCTGGAGTGCAGTCGGTCGGGGCTATGGCTACACCTTC. This sequence encodes CAWSAVGRGYGYTF.

This chain connects TRBV19 to TRBJ2-3; 14 bases agree with TRBD2. Unmatched junction bases numbered 3, after V lost 5 bases and J lost 2 bases. Looked up from germline, CDR1 is LNHDA and CDR2 is SQIVND (reference sequence). The CDR3 extends over 16 amino acids. CDR3 region: CASSETSGRVTDTQYF. The CDR3 nucleotides read TGTGCCAGTAGTGAGACTAGCGGGAGGGTCACAGATACGCAGTATTTT.

The gene calls are TRBV27 and TRBJ2-1, with 14 nucleotides matching TRBD2. Germline V gene lookup returns CDR1 MNHEY and CDR2 SMNVEV (reference sequence). Trimming at V came to 5 bases and at J to 12 bases, leaving 9 bases not matched to a gene. The CDR3 length is 15 residues. The CDR3 is CASSTGTSGRKGQFF. CDR3 sequence (DNA): TGTGCCAGCAGTACCGGGACTAGCGGGAGAAAGGGGCAGTTCTTC.

This clone showed up just once. V gene TRBV19 combines with J gene TRBJ2-1; 11 bases match TRBD2. The CDR3 sequence is 15 residues long. The V and J ends lost 7 bases and 3 bases, in that order; junction bases with no gene match: 5. Germline V lookup: CDR1 LNHDA, CDR2 SQIVND (reference sequence). The CDR3 reads CASTPLAGGYNEQFF. CDR3 bases: TGTGCCAGTACACCTCTAGCGGGAGGCTACAATGAGCAGTTCTTC.

The J gene is TRBJ2-3, the V gene TRBV5-5; D possibly corresponds to TRBD2 (5 bases). Germline loops: CDR1 SGHKS, CDR2 YYEKEE (reference sequence). CDR3 size: 16 residues. Trimming pared 4 bases from V and 5 bases from J, leaving 20 bases between. The CDR3 protein is CASSRVGRSRGDTQYF. CDR3 coding DNA: TGTGCCAGCAGCCGAGTCGGGCGGAGCCGGGGAGATACGCAGTATTTT.

The DNA for the CDR3 is TGTGCCAGCAGCATTGGGACTAGCGGGAGGCCTGAGCAGTTCTTC. This encodes CASSIGTSGRPEQFF. The chain joins TRBV7-6 to TRBJ2-1; the match to TRBD2 covers 15 bases. V shed 5 bases and J 9 bases; nucleotides not matched to a gene: 5. This CDR3 contains 15 residues. Per germline, CDR1 SGHVS and CDR2 FNYEAQ.

The CDR3 coding sequence is TGTGCCAGCAGCTTAGCGGAATTGGGTGGGGAGAAGACCCAGTACTTC. Amino acid sequence: CASSLAELGGEKTQYF. The rearrangement joins TRBV7-8 to TRBJ2-5, with D tentatively TRBD2 (5 bases). The V and J ends lost 0 bases and 6 bases respectively, with 17 bases between them. The CDR3 is 16 residues long. Germline loops: CDR1 SGHVS, CDR2 FQNEAQ.

The rearrangement joins TRBV29-1 to TRBJ2-1; D might be TRBD1 (6 bases). CDR3 length equals 18 residues. V shed 4 bases and J shed 3 bases, with 25 bases lying between them. Per the germline V gene, CDR1 is SQVTM and CDR2 is ANQGSEA. In DNA, the CDR3 is TGCAGCGTTGCTCTACAAGGGGAGACAGGCCACTTCTACAATGAGCAGTTCTTC. This sequence encodes CSVALQGETGHFYNEQFF.